A selection of T cell receptor beta chains follows, all from one sample in a study of tumor-infiltrating lymphocytes in oesophageal squamous cell carcinoma. TCRdb recomputed calls from the PCR reads with MiXCR, one row per CDR3 protein. The sample records about 20,000 distinct CDR3 sequences, approximately 40% being singletons. Sample: normal esophageal tissue next to the tumor. These receptor sequences come from a male donor with esophageal squamous cell carcinoma. Both conserved end residues are part of each CDR3. D genes are given only for firm matches. Some rows mark clone size as missing; the rest say once, few, many or name a class of expanded clone.

d_gene,abundance,v_gene,j_gene,CDR3aa,CDR3nt
TRBD2,medium-sized,TRBV5-6,TRBJ2-1,CASSLEIDRPPGLAGGEGQFF,TGTGCCAGCAGCTTGGAAATTGACAGGCCCCCGGGACTAGCGGGAGGGGAGGGGCAGTTCTTC
TRBD2,.,TRBV7-2,TRBJ2-1,CASSLRPSGRMRQETQFF,TGTGCCAGCAGCTTAAGGCCTAGCGGGAGAATGAGGCAAGAGACCCAGTTCTTC
TRBD2,medium-sized,TRBV27,TRBJ2-3,CASSLGGGRTKQYF,TGTGCCAGCAGTTTAGGGGGGGGGAGGACCAAACAGTATTTT
.,medium-sized,TRBV10-3,TRBJ2-5,CATLSGQEKETQYF,TGTGCCACCCTATCGGGACAAGAAAAAGAGACCCAGTACTTC
.,.,TRBV5-1,TRBJ2-7,CASSLVQASSYEQYF,TGCGCCAGCAGCTTGGTACAGGCGTCCTCCTACGAGCAGTACTTC
TRBD2,.,TRBV7-6,TRBJ2-7,CASSQGAGLGYEQYF,TGTGCCAGCAGCCAAGGGGCGGGACTAGGCTACGAGCAGTACTTC
.,.,TRBV15,TRBJ1-3,CATSRDQGFGNTIYF,TGTGCCACCAGCAGAGACCAGGGTTTCGGAAACACCATATATTTT
.,few,TRBV7-2,TRBJ1-2,CASSLGLQSGYTF,TGTGCCAGCAGCCTGGGACTGCAGTCGGGCTACACCTTC
TRBD2,few,TRBV7-3,TRBJ2-5,CASSPQAGEETQYF,TGTGCCAGCAGCCCTCAAGCGGGAGAGGAGACCCAGTACTTC
TRBD1,medium-sized,TRBV7-9,TRBJ2-2,CASRTGAPGELFF,TGTGCCAGCAGGACAGGGGCCCCCGGGGAGCTGTTTTTT
.,.,TRBV7-8,TRBJ2-5,CASSSVNEQYF,TGTGCCAGCAGCTCCGTGAATGAGCAGTACTTC
TRBD2,.,TRBV18,TRBJ2-2,CASSPHPSGGTGELFF,TGTGCCAGCTCACCACATCCTAGCGGGGGCACCGGGGAGCTGTTTTTT
.,once,TRBV7-3,TRBJ2-1,CASSLGATSYNEQFF,TGTGCCAGCAGCTTAGGGGCGACCTCCTACAATGAGCAGTTCTTC
.,many,TRBV24-1,TRBJ2-7,CATSAREVYNEQYF,TGTGCCACCAGTGCCAGGGAGGTTTACAATGAGCAGTACTTC
TRBD2,.,TRBV12-3/TRBV12-4,TRBJ2-7,CASSSGTSGSYKQYF,TGTGCCAGCAGTTCCGGGACTAGCGGGAGCTACAAGCAGTACTTC
TRBD2,.,TRBV11-2,TRBJ2-4,CASSPHVAGVAKNTQYF,TGTGCCAGCAGCCCGCACGTAGCGGGAGTAGCCAAAAACACTCAGTACTTC
TRBD1,.,TRBV7-3,TRBJ2-7,CASSTTGTGDNEQYF,TGTGCCAGCAGCACCACCGGGACAGGGGATAATGAGCAGTACTTC
TRBD2,.,TRBV12-3/TRBV12-4,TRBJ2-5,CASSPGGPVETQYF,TGTGCCAGCAGTCCGGGGGGGCCGGTGGAGACCCAGTACTTC
TRBD1,.,TRBV2,TRBJ1-1,CASRGTGYTEAFF,TGTGCCAGCAGGGGGACAGGGTACACTGAAGCTTTCTTT
.,.,TRBV21-1,TRBJ1-6,CASSQYLGNTSLRLLWGQRPDF,TGTGCCAGCAGCCAATATCTGGGGAATACCTCCCTACGTTTGCTCTGGGGCCAACGTCCTGACTTT